This is a list of T cell receptor beta chains from one sample in a study of CD8 T cells in Susac syndrome. MiXCR was run by TCRdb on the immunoSEQ multiplex PCR reads, yielding one entry per CDR3 protein. The table has fewer than 200,000 distinct CDR3 sequences, about 95% seen once. Sample: CD4+ T cells from PBMCs. The receptors shown here come from a human donor in good health. CDR3s include the opening cysteine and the closing phenylalanine or tryptophan. D genes are given only for firm matches. Size values are once, few and many counts, or a class for expanded clones, and some rows have none.

>TRBD2|TRBV20-1|TRBJ2-3|.
TGCAGTGCTAGGGGGACTAGTCTTTACGATACGCAGTATTTT
CSARGTSLYDTQYF
>.|TRBV27|TRBJ1-1|once
TGTGCCAGCATCGGAGGGGTGGTGAACACTGAAGCTTTCTTT
CASIGGVVNTEAFF
>TRBD1|TRBV20-1|TRBJ2-1|once
TGCAGTGTTCGACAGGGGCCCGACAATGAGCAGTTCTTC
CSVRQGPDNEQFF
>TRBD1|TRBV20-1|TRBJ1-1|.
TGCAGTGCTAGACGTCCCGGGACAGGAAAGAACACTGAAGCTTTCTTT
CSARRPGTGKNTEAFF
>.|TRBV12-3/TRBV12-4|TRBJ2-4|.
TGTGCCAGCACCTTGGGGAGGGGGCGATCCGAAAACATTCAGTACTTC
CASTLGRGRSENIQYF
>.|TRBV7-9|TRBJ2-2|.
TGTGCCAGCAGCTTAGCGGGCACCGGGGAGCTGTTTTTT
CASSLAGTGELFF
>.|TRBV7-8|TRBJ2-2|.
TGTGCCAGCAGCTTAGGAGCTACGGCCGCGGCGAACACCGGGGAGCTGTTTTTT
CASSLGATAAANTGELFF
>TRBD1|TRBV29-1|TRBJ2-1|.
TGCAGCGTGGGACAGGGCTACAATGAGCAGTTCTTC
CSVGQGYNEQFF
>.|TRBV4-3|TRBJ1-4|.
TGCGCCAGCAGCCAAGACGAGGGGAAAAAACTGTTTTTT
CASSQDEGKKLFF
>TRBD1|TRBV29-1|TRBJ2-4|once
TGCAGCGTGGCCGGGACAGGGGGCAACATTCAGTACTTC
CSVAGTGGNIQYF
>.|TRBV7-2|TRBJ2-5|.
TGTGCCAGCAGCGAGGGCCTCATTCCGCACTTC
CASSEGLIPHF
>TRBD1|TRBV12-3/TRBV12-4|TRBJ1-5|.
TGTGCCAGCAGACACCGGGACAGATATCAGCCCCAGCATTTT
CASRHRDRYQPQHF
>.|TRBV6-1|TRBJ2-3|few
TGTGCCAGCAGTTTGGGGATTAGCGGAGATACGCAGTATTTT
CASSLGISGDTQYF
>TRBD2|TRBV7-2|TRBJ2-1|.
TGTGCCAGCAGCCCAACGCGGGAGCCATACAATGAGCAGTTCTTC
CASSPTREPYNEQFF
>TRBD2|TRBV29-1|TRBJ2-7|.
TGCAGCGTTGGTGTAGCGGGAGTCGAGCAGTACTTC
CSVGVAGVEQYF
>.|TRBV6-6|TRBJ2-1|.
TGTGCCAGCAGTTATGACCCTTCCTACAATGAGCAGTTCTTC
CASSYDPSYNEQFF
>TRBD2|TRBV20-1|TRBJ2-3|.
TGCAGTGCGGAGACTAGCGGGGCAGATACGCAGTATTTT
CSAETSGADTQYF
>.|TRBV20-1|TRBJ1-1|.
TGCAGTGCTAGCTTCAGGCCTCAGACTGAAGCTTTCTTT
CSASFRPQTEAFF
>.|TRBV5-1|TRBJ2-7|.
TGCGCCAGCAAACACGAGCAGTACTTC
CASKHEQYF
>.|TRBV30|TRBJ2-7|.
TGTGCCTGGAGTGCCGAGGAGGGGATCTACGAGCAGTACTTC
CAWSAEEGIYEQYF
>.|TRBV20-1|TRBJ2-7|.
TGCAGTGCCCTCTCAGCGGTCTCCTACGAGCAGTACTTC
CSALSAVSYEQYF
>.|TRBV19|TRBJ2-6|.
TGTGCCAGTAGTATAGGAAGATCTGGGGCCAACGTCCTGACTTTC
CASSIGRSGANVLTF
>.|TRBV4-3|TRBJ2-4|.
TGCGCCAGCAGCCAAGACGCGGAAAACATTCAGTACTTC
CASSQDAENIQYF
>TRBD1|TRBV11-1|TRBJ1-2|.
TGTGCCAGCAGCCCTCCCGGGACAGCCCTCTATGGCTACACCTTC
CASSPPGTALYGYTF
>.|TRBV19|TRBJ1-1|.
TGTGCCAGTATACAGTACCGGGAAGCTTTCTTT
CASIQYREAFF
>.|TRBV20-1|TRBJ2-1|.
TGCAGTGCTGTGGGGACTCCCCACAATGAGCAGTTCTTC
CSAVGTPHNEQFF
>TRBD1|TRBV15|TRBJ1-2|.
TGTGCCACCAGCAGAGATAGCGACAGGGACTATGGCTACACCTTC
CATSRDSDRDYGYTF
>.|TRBV30|TRBJ1-1|.
TGTGCCTGGGGAGGGGGAACTGAAGCTTTCTTT
CAWGGGTEAFF
>.|TRBV15|TRBJ2-5|.
TGTGCCACCAGCAGAGATCGTGGAGACCAAGAGACCCAGTACTTC
CATSRDRGDQETQYF
>.|TRBV30|TRBJ2-7|.
TGTGCCTGGAGTGACAGCTACGAGCAGTACTTC
CAWSDSYEQYF
>TRBD2|TRBV14|TRBJ2-1|.
TGTGCCAGCAGCCTTCTAGCGGGCTCCTACAATGAGCAGTTCTTC
CASSLLAGSYNEQFF
>TRBD2|TRBV20-1|TRBJ2-5|.
TGCAGTGGGTCTGGGGGAGGGTTGCAAGAGACCCAGTACTTC
CSGSGGGLQETQYF
>.|TRBV5-1|TRBJ2-3|.
TGCGCCAGCAGCTTGACAGGAGACTTGGCCACAGATACGCAGTATTTT
CASSLTGDLATDTQYF
>.|TRBV5-4|TRBJ2-6|.
TGTGCCAGCAGCGCTAGTTCTGGGGCCAACGTCCTGACTTTC
CASSASSGANVLTF
>.|TRBV11-1|TRBJ2-2|few
TGTGCCAGCAGCCCACAGGGGAACACCGGGGAGCTGTTTTTT
CASSPQGNTGELFF
>.|TRBV18|TRBJ2-4|.
TGTGCCAGCTCACCAGGTGGGGTCGACATTCAGTACTTC
CASSPGGVDIQYF
>.|TRBV20-1|TRBJ2-1|.
TGCAGTGCTAGTCCCAGTTACAATGAGCAGTTCTTC
CSASPSYNEQFF
>.|TRBV19|TRBJ1-5|few
TGTGCCAGTGCCGCCGGGGGGGATCAGCCCCAGCATTTT
CASAAGGDQPQHF
>TRBD2|TRBV20-1|TRBJ2-1|once
TGCAGTGCCGGAACCTTAGCGGGAGGGGGGAATGAGCAGTTCTTC
CSAGTLAGGGNEQFF
>TRBD2|TRBV6-5|TRBJ2-7|.
TGTGCCAGCAGTTACTCGAAGCTAGCGGGAGGCCACGAGCAGTACTTC
CASSYSKLAGGHEQYF
>.|TRBV18|TRBJ1-5|few
TGTGCCAGCTCACCAGGGGGCGGTAGCAATCAGCCCCAGCATTTT
CASSPGGGSNQPQHF
>.|TRBV12-3/TRBV12-4|TRBJ2-3|.
TGTGCCAGCAGTCCTACTCTGGATACGCAGTATTTT
CASSPTLDTQYF
>.|TRBV30|TRBJ2-6|once
TGTGCCTGGAGTAACATACCCGGGGCCAACGTCCTGACTTTC
CAWSNIPGANVLTF
>.|TRBV20-1|TRBJ2-1|once
TGCAGTGCTTTCCACACTAGGAAGAATGAGCAGTTCTTC
CSAFHTRKNEQFF
>.|TRBV19|TRBJ2-1|.
TGTGCCAGTACGACCGGGGCTTACAATGAGCAGTTCTTC
CASTTGAYNEQFF
>TRBD2|TRBV9|TRBJ2-7|once
TGTGCCAGCAGCGTAGCTACGGGAGGGCCCTACGAGCAGTACTTC
CASSVATGGPYEQYF
>.|TRBV3-1|TRBJ2-7|.
TGTGCCAGCAGGGGGACTTCTTCCTACGAGCAGTACTTC
CASRGTSSYEQYF
>.|TRBV29-1|TRBJ2-5|.
TGCAGCGTTGTGACATCACCACAAGAGACCCAGTACTTC
CSVVTSPQETQYF
>TRBD1|TRBV12-3/TRBV12-4|TRBJ1-5|.
TGTGCCAGCAGTTGGGACAGGGCAGGGGCTCAGCCCCAGCATTTT
CASSWDRAGAQPQHF
>TRBD2|TRBV7-9|TRBJ2-1|.
TGTGCCAGCAGCTTCCGGGAGGCCTCCTACAATGAGCAGTTCTTC
CASSFREASYNEQFF
>.|TRBV7-9|TRBJ2-5|once
TGTGCCAGCAGCTTACGAGTCGGAGAGACCCAGTACTTC
CASSLRVGETQYF